This TCR beta chain was identified during a study of blood T cell repertoires in COVID-19 (dated by TCRdb to 2020 to 2022). In terms of the full investigation: Collaborator samples came from the United States, Italy and Spain and covered acute and convalescent phases of COVID-19. A freely available public database, intended as a resource for researchers studying the immune response to SARS-CoV-2, is where the repertoires were released. Where HLA class I and class II types were available, the types were taken from metadata supplied by the sample provider, not from assay-based typing. The dataset comprised deeply sampled blood TCRbeta repertoires from subjects exposed to, actively infected with, or recovered from COVID-19. A de-identified subject ID, COVID-19 status, age in years and sex were almost always included in the sample metadata. The prospective study material was composed of cDNA or gDNA derived from T cells, B-cell-depleted T cells, or PBMCs. Samples came from the ongoing ImmuneRACE study (first 160 participants) plus 1,254 subjects from 6 global collaborators.

In the case of this clone: Its antigen is not yet known. Base qualities are not at hand, and no much larger clone is one base apart.

The CDR3 starts with the cysteine, ends with the phenylalanine, and has 14 residues. The entry retains the CDR3 DNA only, 42 bases that are in frame from base 1. Via the germline V gene, CDR1 is ENHRY and CDR2 SYGVKD. Ends trimmed: V by 8 bases, J by 2 bases; bases unmatched to a gene: 4. The paper as a whole reports these results and caveats: The amount of clinical and demographic metadata varied by source and participant and was provided uncurated.

At one collaborating source in Seattle, patients were enrolled during active infection and were followed longitudinally through the course of disease. Collaborating institutions collected whole blood in K2EDTA tubes following their own protocols. For TCRbeta analysis, collaborators shipped samples in one of three forms: frozen whole blood, isolated PBMCs, or DNA extracted from either of those sample types. The immunoSEQ Assay, a bias-controlled multiplex PCR, was used to amplify TCRbeta CDR3 regions from genomic DNA. The authors processed their data as follows. The number of nucleated cells in each sample was estimated from the amplification of reference gene primers within the assay. Sequence reads were collapsed and filtered to measure the absolute abundance of every unique TCRbeta CDR3 rearrangement. Productive Simpson clonality was computed per sample as the square root of Simpson's diversity index over productive rearrangements. The table comes from immuneACCESS by way of TCRdb, which keeps in-frame sequences with V and J called. Part of the clones is missing from these tables; in studies checked, under half for an unresolved V gene and the rest for unknown reasons. D and trimming were read from the DNA, whereas the V and J calls and clone size are those reported in that table. The sample records hundreds of thousands of clones, 75% to 90% of which are singletons. The top ten constitute just over 7% of the sample.

The sequence came from a woman aged 55-70 years with COVID-19, enrolled during active disease. The chain is made from TRBV10-3 and TRBJ1-5; 9 bases in the middle match TRBD1. The specimen was peripheral blood. The CDR3 is CAIRTGEGNQPQHF. The nucleotide sequence is TGTGCCATCCGGACAGGGGAGGGCAATCAGCCCCAGCATTTT.